The 26 T cell receptor beta chains below were found in one sample sequenced in a study of preoperative IRX-2 immunotherapy in early breast cancer. Treatment denoted: preoperative locoregional IRX-2 cytokine immunotherapy. Clones were sequenced by immunoSEQ multiplex PCR, and TCRdb holds only the in-frame ones, with some missing. The sample includes 25,000 or so clones, roughly nine tenths of them seen just once. The sample in question was tumor tissue, obtained after IRX-2 immunotherapy. These receptors originate from a human donor with breast cancer.

This rearrangement joins TRBV4-3 to TRBJ2-2; D remains unclear. Trimming cost V 5 bases and J 7 bases, with 11 bases left between them. Germline values: CDR1 LGHNA, CDR2 YSLEER. The CDR3 spans 13 residues. The CDR3 sequence is CASSFSTGGELFF. The CDR3 DNA is TGCGCCAGCAGCTTTAGCACTGGCGGGGAGCTGTTTTTT.

This clone was seen a single time. V and J are TRBV7-2 and TRBJ2-7; TRBD1 or TRBD2 may be the D gene (6 bases each). This CDR3 has 13 residues. Germline CDR1 SGHTA, CDR2 FQGNSA. Trimming removed 7 bases at V and 9 bases at J, with 19 bases between. For the CDR3, the DNA is TGTGCCAGCACCGCCTGGGGGGCTGCTCGGCAGTACTTC. Encoded protein: CASTAWGAARQYF.

This rearrangement joins TRBV6-1 to TRBJ2-3; perhaps D is TRBD1 or TRBD2 (5 bases each). The CDR3 has 14 residues. V lost 3 bases, J lost 2 bases, and 9 bases lay in between. Germline-derived CDR1 and CDR2 are MNHNS and SASEGT. CDR3 sequence: CASSDGGITDTQYF. The CDR3 bases are TGTGCCAGCAGTGATGGGGGAATCACAGATACGCAGTATTTT.

This clone was observed once. This rearrangement joins TRBV5-1 to TRBJ1-1, with 9 bases matching TRBD1. Germline loops: CDR1 SGHRS, CDR2 YFSETQ. Trimming cost V 5 bases and J 2 bases; bases outside gene matches: 4. The CDR3 covers 14 residues. CDR3 loop: CASRQDRGNTEAFF. As DNA, the CDR3 is TGCGCCAGCAGACAGGACAGGGGAAACACTGAAGCTTTCTTT.

The chain is built from TRBV5-4 and TRBJ2-5, with D possibly being TRBD2 (6 bases). Per the germline V gene, CDR1 is SGHNT and CDR2 is YYREEE (reference sequence). This CDR3 region has 13 residues. Trimming cost V 3 bases and J 1 base, with 7 bases left between them. The chain's CDR3 is CASSSGLQETQYF. CDR3 DNA sequence: TGTGCCAGCAGCTCGGGACTCCAAGAGACCCAGTACTTC.

The chain recombines TRBV5-1 with TRBJ2-1, with TRBD1 matching 7 bases. The CDR3 length is 14 residues. From germline, CDR1 is SGHRS and CDR2 YFSETQ. V shed 2 bases and J 9 bases; nucleotides not matched to a gene: 8. DNA for the CDR3: TGCGCCAGCAGCTTACAAGGACAGGACGGTGAGCAGTTCTTC. Protein sequence: CASSLQGQDGEQFF.

This chain joins TRBV4-1 and TRBJ1-1, with 7 nucleotides matching TRBD1. Germline V gene lookup returns CDR1 MGHRA and CDR2 YSYEKL. V dropped 0 bases and J dropped 4; count of bases not matched to a gene: 5. The CDR3 runs 15 residues. The CDR3 coding sequence is TGCGCCAGCAGCCAAGACGGCGGGACAGTCACTGAAGCTTTCTTT. It codes for CASSQDGGTVTEAFF.

The V gene is TRBV28, the J gene TRBJ2-7, with D tentatively TRBD1 or TRBD2 (7 bases each). Germline V lookup: CDR1 MDHEN, CDR2 SYDVKM. The CDR3 extends over 14 amino acids. Trimming cost V 7 bases and J 2 bases, with 15 bases left between them. The CDR3 loop is CASTAGDRAYEQYF. The DNA of the CDR3 is TGTGCCAGCACCGCGGGGGACAGAGCCTACGAGCAGTACTTC.

This clone showed up just once. This sequence joins TRBV5-4 and TRBJ1-2, with 8 bases aligning to TRBD1. V gave up 2 bases and J gave up 9 bases; unmatched junction bases: 15. Germline V CDR1 and CDR2: SGHNT, YYREEE (reference sequence). The CDR3 contains 16 residues. The CDR3 spells CASSFEPDREYGSYTF. The CDR3 coding sequence is TGTGCCAGCAGCTTTGAGCCGGACAGGGAATATGGAAGCTACACCTTC.

The genes are TRBV7-9 and TRBJ1-4; D remains ambiguous. With 9 bases removed from V and 2 bases from J, the gap between germline ends came to 10 bases. The CDR3 has 13 amino acids. Germline loops: CDR1 SEHNR, CDR2 FQNEAQ (reference sequence). In nucleotides, the CDR3 is TGTGCCAGGACCCTAGGGACTAATGAAAAACTGTTTTTT. It codes for CARTLGTNEKLFF.

The J gene is TRBJ2-7, the V gene TRBV15; D is ambiguous. Trimming shortened V by 1 base and J by 6 bases, and 7 bases separated the two germline ends. Germline V lookup: CDR1 LNHNV, CDR2 YYDKDF (reference sequence). The CDR3 totals 12 residues. The CDR3 protein is CATSRGHGEQYF. The CDR3 DNA reads as TGTGCCACCAGCAGAGGACACGGCGAGCAGTACTTC.

The chain carries TRBV5-5 and TRBJ1-6, with D hard to call. Per the germline V gene, CDR1 is SGHKS and CDR2 is YYEKEE (reference sequence). The V and J ends lost 1 base and 2 bases respectively, with 7 bases between them. This CDR3 is 15 amino acids long. The CDR3 spells CASSLMAAYNSPLHF. The CDR3 nucleotides are TGTGCCAGCAGCTTGATGGCAGCCTATAATTCACCCCTCCACTTT.

This clone appeared a single time. This chain uses TRBV11-2 with TRBJ2-2; D ambiguous. V lost 6 bases and J lost 4, with 15 bases in between. The CDR3 length is 15 residues. The germline CDR1 and CDR2 sequences are SGHAT and FQNNGV. The CDR3 reads CASRVGSGGTGELFF. The DNA for the CDR3 is TGTGCCAGCAGGGTTGGGTCCGGTGGCACCGGGGAGCTGTTTTTT. Complete variable domain (other parts from reference TRBV11-2 and TRBJ2-2): EAGVAQSPRYKIIEKRQSVAFWCNPISGHATLYWYQQILGQGPKLLIQFQNNGVVDDSQLPKDRFSAERLKGVDSTLKIQPAKLEDSAVYLCASRVGSGGTGELFFGEGSRLTVL.

The chain employs TRBV7-6 and TRBJ1-2; TRBD1 might be the D (5 bases). Between the trimmed V and J ends, which lost 5 bases and 8 bases, there was a span of 18 bases. The CDR3 loop spans 14 amino acids. Germline CDR1 is SGHVS and CDR2 is FNYEAQ. CDR3 residues: CASSDPVGGEGYTF. The CDR3 DNA follows: TGTGCCAGCAGCGACCCAGTCGGGGGTGAGGGCTACACCTTC.

The chain carries TRBV4-3 and TRBJ1-3; no firm D call. Germline CDR1 and CDR2: LGHNA and YSLEER. V dropped 3 bases and J dropped 4 bases, with 10 bases sitting between them. This CDR3 is 14 amino acids long. This chain's CDR3 is CASSQWLNGNTIYF. In DNA form, the CDR3 reads TGCGCCAGCAGCCAGTGGCTGAACGGAAACACCATATATTTT.

The chain joins TRBV5-1 to TRBJ2-2; no definite D call. Trimming cost V 0 bases and J 4 bases, with 4 bases left between them. Germline V gives CDR1 SGHRS, CDR2 YFSETQ. This CDR3 has 13 residues. The CDR3 loop reads CASSLVFTGELFF. CDR3 sequence (DNA): TGCGCCAGCAGCTTGGTCTTCACCGGGGAGCTGTTTTTT.

The chain recombines TRBV10-1 with TRBJ2-3; 10 nucleotides line up with TRBD1. CDR3 length: 16 residues. Per the germline V gene, CDR1 is WNHNN and CDR2 is SYGVQD (reference sequence). Unmatched junction bases numbered 4, after V lost 0 bases and J lost 4 bases. CDR3 sequence (DNA): TGCGCCAGCAGTGAGTCGAGGGACAGGGGTGCAGATACGCAGTATTTT. It yields the protein CASSESRDRGADTQYF.

As DNA, the CDR3 is TGTGCCAGTAGTATAGGGTGGGCCGAAGAGACCCAGTACTTC. This encodes CASSIGWAEETQYF. The chain couples TRBV19 to TRBJ2-5; no definite D call. V was trimmed by 1 base and J by 3 bases, leaving 9 bases between them. There are 14 residues in the CDR3. Per germline, CDR1 LNHDA and CDR2 SQIVND (reference sequence).

The chain recombines TRBV7-2 with TRBJ2-7; either TRBD1 or TRBD2 may fit D (6 bases each). Trimming stripped 5 bases from V and 2 bases from J, with 10 bases between. The CDR3 is 13 residues long. Germline values: CDR1 SGHTA, CDR2 FQGNSA. The CDR3 protein is CASSRGDTYEQYF. In DNA form, the CDR3 reads TGTGCCAGCAGCCGCGGGGACACCTACGAGCAGTACTTC.

The CDR3 protein is CASSMDGTPYNEQFF. DNA of the CDR3: TGTGCCAGTAGTATGGACGGGACTCCCTACAATGAGCAGTTCTTC. The chain recombines TRBV19 with TRBJ2-1; TRBD2 is a possible D gene (6 bases). Germline V CDR1 and CDR2: LNHDA, SQIVND (reference sequence). The CDR3 runs to 15 residues. Trimming pared 3 bases from V and 2 bases from J, leaving 11 bases between.

In DNA form, the CDR3 reads TGTGCCAGCAGTTACTCGAATACTGAAGCTTTCTTT. Its protein product is CASSYSNTEAFF. The rearrangement joins TRBV6-5 to TRBJ1-1; D call uncertain. Trimming took off 0 bases at V and 5 bases at J, with 4 bases between the two ends. Per germline, CDR1 MNHEY and CDR2 SVGAGI. The CDR3 length is 12 residues.

This clone was counted a single time. The CDR3 DNA reads as TGTGCCAGCAGCTTCGATCCGAACACTGAAGCTTTCTTT. It yields the protein CASSFDPNTEAFF. The chain employs TRBV7-6 and TRBJ1-1; D gene uncertain. There are 13 residues in the CDR3. The V end was cut by 3 bases, the J end by 1 base, with 6 bases between. Germline loops: CDR1 SGHVS, CDR2 FNYEAQ.

The rearrangement joins TRBV9 to TRBJ1-2, with 9 bases identical to TRBD1. The J segment lost 8 bases and the V segment lost 0 bases, leaving 5 bases of the junction unmatched. Germline V gene lookup returns CDR1 SGDLS and CDR2 YYNGEE. There are 14 residues in the CDR3. This CDR3 reads CASSVVGTGSGYTF. DNA for the CDR3: TGTGCCAGCAGCGTAGTAGGGACAGGGTCGGGCTACACCTTC.

The V call is TRBV7-2, the J call TRBJ1-4, with D possibly being TRBD1 (6 bases). Trimming pared 2 bases from V and 4 bases from J, leaving 11 bases between. Per the germline V gene, CDR1 is SGHTA and CDR2 is FQGNSA. This CDR3 is built from 15 residues. CDR3 region: CASSLRTAVNEKLFF. CDR3 DNA sequence: TGTGCCAGCAGCTTACGGACAGCGGTTAATGAAAAACTGTTTTTT.

Worth noting for this clone: One end of the junction varies from germline; a read error may be responsible. V is TRBV2 and J is TRBJ2-1; D might be TRBD1 (6 bases). CDR1 is SNHLY and CDR2 is FYNNEI in the germline V gene. The CDR3 covers 14 residues. CDR3 in DNA: TGTGCCAGCAGTGCAGGGGACACCTACAATGGGCAGTTCTTC. Residues: CASSAGDTYNGQFF.

The chain couples TRBV7-8 to TRBJ2-7, with D possibly being TRBD2 (5 bases). Trimming removed 1 base from V and 3 bases from J, with 7 bases in between. Germline-derived CDR1 and CDR2 are SGHVS and FQNEAQ. This CDR3 contains 13 residues. The CDR3 reads CASSLGEGYEQYF. The CDR3 DNA sequence: TGTGCCAGCAGCTTAGGAGAGGGCTACGAGCAGTACTTC.